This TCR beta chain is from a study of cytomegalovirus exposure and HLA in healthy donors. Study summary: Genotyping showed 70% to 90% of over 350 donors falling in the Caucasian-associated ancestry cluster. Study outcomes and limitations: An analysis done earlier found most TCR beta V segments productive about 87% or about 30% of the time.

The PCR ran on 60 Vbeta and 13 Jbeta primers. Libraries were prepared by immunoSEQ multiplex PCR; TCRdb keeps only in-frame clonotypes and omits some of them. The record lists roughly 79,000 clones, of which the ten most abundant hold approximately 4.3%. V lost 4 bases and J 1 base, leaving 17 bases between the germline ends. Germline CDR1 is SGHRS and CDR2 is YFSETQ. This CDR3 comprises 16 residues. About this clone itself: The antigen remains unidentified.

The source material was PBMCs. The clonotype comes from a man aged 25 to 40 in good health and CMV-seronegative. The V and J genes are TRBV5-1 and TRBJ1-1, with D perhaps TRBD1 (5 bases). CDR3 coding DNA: TGCGCCAGCAGCCCCCGACCCGGGGGACCGAACACTGAAGCTTTCTTT. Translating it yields CASSPRPGGPNTEAFF.